These 14 T cell receptor beta chains share one sample of origin, sequenced in a study of T cell responses to AZD1222 COVID-19 vaccine. Repertoires were generated with immunoSEQ multiplex PCR, while TCRdb's copy carries only in-frame clones and drops some. The data hold 120,000 to 150,000 clones, with almost 95% observed a single time. Sequenced here: peripheral blood, sampled 28 days after the second AZD1222 dose. The receptors stem from an adult who received the AZD1222 COVID-19 vaccine.

J is TRBJ2-1 and V is TRBV19, with a weak D call TRBD2 (6 bases). Trimming removed 4 bases from V and 1 base from J, with 11 bases in between. CDR1 and CDR2 from the germline V gene are LNHDA and SQIVND (reference sequence). The CDR3 totals 15 residues. CDR3 in amino acids: CASSKRTISYNEQFF. The DNA for the CDR3 is TGTGCCAGTAGTAAGAGGACTATTTCCTACAATGAGCAGTTCTTC.

V gene TRBV3-1 (or the pseudogene TRBV3-2) combines with J gene TRBJ2-4, with D hard to call. Trimming pared 3 bases from V and 1 base from J, leaving 10 bases between. CDR3 size: 15 residues. The germline V gene encodes CDR1 LGHDT and CDR2 YNNKEL (reference sequence). This chain's CDR3 is CASSQGIGAKNIQYF. In DNA, the CDR3 is TGTGCCAGCAGCCAGGGAATTGGGGCCAAAAACATTCAGTACTTC.

As to this clone: This specimen includes other DNA sequences encoding the same CDR3. The chain couples TRBV6-5 to TRBJ1-5; D is unclear. The CDR3 loop spans 13 amino acids. The V and J ends lost 3 bases and 3 bases respectively, with 6 bases between them. Germline V gene data show CDR1 as MNHEY and CDR2 as SVGAGI. In DNA, the CDR3 is TGTGCCAGCAGTTATGACCTCAATCAGCCCCAGCATTTT. Translated, it gives CASSYDLNQPQHF.

This chain links TRBV6-4 with TRBJ2-1; D not resolved. V lost 5 bases and J 8 bases, leaving 16 bases between the germline ends. The CDR3 consists of 14 residues. Germline-derived CDR1 and CDR2 are MRHNA and SNTAGT. The CDR3 sequence: CASSIQAPPDEQFF. In nucleotides, the CDR3 is TGTGCCAGCAGTATTCAGGCTCCCCCAGATGAGCAGTTCTTC.

The rearrangement joins TRBV3-1 (or the pseudogene TRBV3-2) to TRBJ2-1; 9 bases agree with TRBD1. This CDR3 comprises 16 residues. Per germline, CDR1 LGHDT and CDR2 YNNKEL (reference sequence). After removal of 2 bases from V and 7 bases from J, the junction contained 9 bases not matched to a gene. CDR3 bases: TGTGCCAGCAGCCAATGGGGACAGGGAAATATTAATGAGCAGTTCTTC. Residues: CASSQWGQGNINEQFF.

This chain uses TRBV7-2 with TRBJ1-6; 11 positions agree with TRBD1. Trimming removed 4 bases from V and 4 bases from J; junction bases left unmatched: 6. There are 17 residues in the CDR3. The V gene's germline CDR1 is SGHTA and CDR2 FQGNSA. CDR3 sequence reads: CASSSGQGAVYNSPLHF. The CDR3 nucleotides are TGTGCCAGCAGCTCAGGACAGGGGGCAGTGTATAATTCACCCCTCCACTTT.

The table lists this clone with a count of one. V is TRBV27 and J is TRBJ2-1; no clear D gene. Germline V gives CDR1 MNHEY, CDR2 SMNVEV (reference sequence). Trimming shortened V by 6 bases and J by 4 bases, and 4 bases separated the two germline ends. CDR3 length equals 11 residues. CDR3 sequence (DNA): TGTGCCAGCAGGGTTTACAATGAGCAGTTCTTC. Translation gives CASRVYNEQFF.

The chain links TRBV4-2 to TRBJ2-3; D remains ambiguous. Germline values: CDR1 LGHNA, CDR2 YNFKEQ. CDR3 size: 13 residues. V lost 0 bases to trimming and J lost 4 bases, with 5 bases between them. Written as DNA, the CDR3 is TGTGCCAGCAGCCAAGATAAGGCAGATACGCAGTATTTT. As protein: CASSQDKADTQYF.

The V gene is TRBV27, the J gene TRBJ1-1, with D perhaps matching TRBD1 (5 bases). CDR1 and CDR2 from the germline V gene are MNHEY and SMNVEV (reference sequence). The germline V and J ends were trimmed by 2 bases and 4 bases, with 17 bases remaining between them. The CDR3 loop spans 16 amino acids. CDR3 DNA sequence: TGTGCCAGCAGTTTAACCCAAAGGCAGGGCGGCACTGAAGCTTTCTTT. This codes for CASSLTQRQGGTEAFF.

J is TRBJ2-3 and V is TRBV12-3 or TRBV12-4, with no clear D. The CDR3 has 12 amino acids. The V gene lost 2 bases and the J gene lost 6 bases, with 6 bases spanning the gap. CDR3 DNA sequence: TGTGCCAGCAGTTTAAAGGCGGATACGCAGTATTTT. It yields the protein CASSLKADTQYF.

This chain links TRBV4-1 with TRBJ1-1, with 8 bases lining up with TRBD1. V shed 4 bases and J 1 base; nucleotides not matched to a gene: 2. Germline V gene sequence: CDR1 MGHRA, CDR2 YSYEKL. This CDR3 is 14 amino acids long. This CDR3 is CASSRGQENTEAFF. In DNA, the CDR3 is TGCGCCAGCAGCCGGGGACAGGAGAACACTGAAGCTTTCTTT.

V and J are TRBV7-2 and TRBJ2-1; D remains unclear. Germline lookup yields CDR1 SGHTA and CDR2 FQGNSA. The CDR3 is 14 amino acids. Trimming took off 2 bases at V and 4 bases at J, with 9 bases between the two ends. The CDR3 bases are TGTGCCAGCAGCTTACCCGCCAGATACAATGAGCAGTTCTTC. Encoded protein: CASSLPARYNEQFF. The variable domain in full, with the rest retrieved from reference TRBV7-2 and TRBJ2-1, is GAGVSQSPSNKVTEKGKDVELRCDPISGHTALYWYRQSLGQGLEFLIYFQGNSAPDKSGLPSDRFSAERTGGSVSTLTIQRTQQEDSAVYLCASSLPARYNEQFFGPGTRLTVL.

The chain links TRBV3-1 (or the pseudogene TRBV3-2) to TRBJ1-1, with D tentatively TRBD1 (5 bases). Germline values: CDR1 LGHDT, CDR2 YNNKEL (reference sequence). The ends were cut back, 0 bases at V and 9 bases at J, with 14 bases in the middle. CDR3 length: 14 amino acids. The CDR3 here is CASSQDPSQEKAFF. In nucleotides, the CDR3 is TGTGCCAGCAGCCAAGATCCTTCACAGGAGAAAGCTTTCTTT.

The CDR3 DNA reads as TGTGCCAGCAGTGTATGGGGGCATCAGCCCCAGCATTTT. It encodes CASSVWGHQPQHF. This chain uses TRBV2 with TRBJ1-5; tentative D call: TRBD1 (6 bases). CDR3 length equals 13 residues. The V gene's germline CDR1 is SNHLY and CDR2 FYNNEI. V was clipped by 4 bases and J by 5 bases, with 9 bases between them.